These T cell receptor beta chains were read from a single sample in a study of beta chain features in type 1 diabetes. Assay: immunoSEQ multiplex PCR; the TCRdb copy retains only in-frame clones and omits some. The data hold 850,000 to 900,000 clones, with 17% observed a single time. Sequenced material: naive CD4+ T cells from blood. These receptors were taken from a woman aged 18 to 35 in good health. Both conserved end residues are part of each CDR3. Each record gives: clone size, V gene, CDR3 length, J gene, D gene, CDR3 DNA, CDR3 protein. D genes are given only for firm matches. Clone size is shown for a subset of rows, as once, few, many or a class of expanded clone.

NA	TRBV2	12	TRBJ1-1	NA	TGTGCCAGCAGTCGGGGGGACACTGAAGCTTTCTTT	CASSRGDTEAFF
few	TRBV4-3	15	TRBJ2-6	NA	TGCGCCAGCAGCCAAGGAGGGTCTGGGGCCAACGTCCTGACTTTC	CASSQGGSGANVLTF
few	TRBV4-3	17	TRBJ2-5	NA	TGCGCCAGCAGCCAAGAACGAGGACGGGCATACCAAGAGACCCAGTACTTC	CASSQERGRAYQETQYF
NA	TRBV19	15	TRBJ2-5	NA	TGTGCCAGTAGTATGGGCAGGGGATCGGGCGAGACCCAGTACTTC	CASSMGRGSGETQYF
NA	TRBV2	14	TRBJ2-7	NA	TGTGCCAGCAGTGAGCGGGACGATATATACGAGCAGTACTTC	CASSERDDIYEQYF
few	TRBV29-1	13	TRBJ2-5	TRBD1	TGCAGCGTTGACCGACAGGGTGGAGAGACCCAGTACTTC	CSVDRQGGETQYF
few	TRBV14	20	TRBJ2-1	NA	TGTGCCAGCAGCCCCCGGGCGCGGGGACATCCTTTTAGCTCCTACAATGAGCAGTTCTTC	CASSPRARGHPFSSYNEQFF
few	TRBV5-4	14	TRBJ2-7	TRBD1	TGTGCCAGCAGCACCCGGACAGGTTCCTACGAGCAGTACTTC	CASSTRTGSYEQYF
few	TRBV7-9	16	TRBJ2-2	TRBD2	TGTGCCAGCAGCATTCTAGCGGGATTCAGCACCGGGGAGCTGTTTTTT	CASSILAGFSTGELFF
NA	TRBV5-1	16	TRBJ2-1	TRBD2	TGCGCCAGCAGCCCCTACTTAGCGGGAGGGCCGAGGGAGCAGTTCTTC	CASSPYLAGGPREQFF
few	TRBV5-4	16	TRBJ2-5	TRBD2	TGTGCCAGCAGCCTAATTCGATCTAGCGGGCGAGAGACCCAGTACTTC	CASSLIRSSGRETQYF
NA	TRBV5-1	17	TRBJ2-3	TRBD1	TGCGCCAGCAGCTCATTACAGGGGGCCCAAGGAACGGATACGCAGTATTTT	CASSSLQGAQGTDTQYF
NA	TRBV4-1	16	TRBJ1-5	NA	TGCGCCAGCAGCCAAGTCTATCACTACGGCAATCAGCCCCAGCATTTT	CASSQVYHYGNQPQHF
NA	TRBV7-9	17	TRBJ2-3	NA	TGTGCCAGCAGCCAGGGGGTGGGGACTCGAACTACAGATACGCAGTATTTT	CASSQGVGTRTTDTQYF
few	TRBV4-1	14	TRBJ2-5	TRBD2	TGCGCCAGCAGCCAACTCGGACTAGCGGAGACCCAGTACTTC	CASSQLGLAETQYF
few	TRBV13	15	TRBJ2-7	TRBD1	TGTGCCAGCAGCGTTGAGACAGGGGCAAGCTACGAGCAGTACTTC	CASSVETGASYEQYF
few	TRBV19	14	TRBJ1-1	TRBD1	TGTGCCAGTAGTATACTACTCGGACAGGTTGAAGCTTTCTTT	CASSILLGQVEAFF
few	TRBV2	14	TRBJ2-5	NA	TGTGCCAGCAGTCTGGGACCTCCCCCGGAGACCCAGTACTTC	CASSLGPPPETQYF
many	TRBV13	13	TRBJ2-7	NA	TGTGCCAGCAGCTTACTGTCCGGCTACGAGCAGTACTTC	CASSLLSGYEQYF
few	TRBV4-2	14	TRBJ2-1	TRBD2	TGTGCCAGCAGCCCATTAGCGGGAGGCTATGAGCAGTTCTTC	CASSPLAGGYEQFF
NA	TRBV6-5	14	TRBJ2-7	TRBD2	TGTGCCAGCAGCCAAGGACTAGCTCTCTACGAGCAGTACTTC	CASSQGLALYEQYF
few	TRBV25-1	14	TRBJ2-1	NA	TGTGCCAGCACCCGCGACGAGACCTACAATGAGCAGTTCTTC	CASTRDETYNEQFF
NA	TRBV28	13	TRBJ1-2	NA	TGTGCCAGCAGTTTAGAGGGTGCCTATGGCTACACCTTC	CASSLEGAYGYTF
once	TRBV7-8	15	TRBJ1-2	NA	TGTGCCAGCAGCGGAAGACCCAGAGCAGACTATGGCTACACCTTC	CASSGRPRADYGYTF
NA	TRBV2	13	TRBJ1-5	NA	TGTGCCAGCAGTAGGGACCGCGATCAGCCCCAGCATTTT	CASSRDRDQPQHF
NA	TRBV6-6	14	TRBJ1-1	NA	TGTGCCAGCAGTTACGGGGGTGAAGGGACTGAAGCTTTCTTT	CASSYGGEGTEAFF
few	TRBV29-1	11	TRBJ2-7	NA	TGCAGCGTCCTGGCCCCCTACGAGCAGTACTTC	CSVLAPYEQYF
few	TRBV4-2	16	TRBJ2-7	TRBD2	TGTGCCAGCAGCCAAGATCTAGCGGGGCCACCCTACGAGCAGTACTTC	CASSQDLAGPPYEQYF
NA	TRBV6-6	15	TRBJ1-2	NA	TGTGCCACCCTGACCTCGGAGGAGGGGTACTATGGCTACACCTTC	CATLTSEEGYYGYTF